These T cell receptor beta chains were read from a single sample in a study of T-cell reconstitution after alpha-beta-depleted transplantation in children. Using its own MiXCR run on the PCR reads, TCRdb lists one record per CDR3 protein. This sample has a few hundred thousand distinct CDR3 sequences, with 9.5% to 13% found just once. The sample in question was PBMCs, obtained before TCRalphabeta/CD19-depleted stem cell transplant. The source of these receptors is a child under two years old with acute myeloid leukemia, due to receive a stem cell transplant. Each CDR3 is given with its conserved first and last residue.

TRBV11-2	TRBJ2-7	CASSSGLAYEQYF
TRBV28	TRBJ2-1	CASSLGVAGHYNEQFF
TRBV7-2	TRBJ2-1	CAGRELSYNEQFF
TRBV12-3/TRBV12-4	TRBJ2-3	CASSRTSGRVTDTQYF
TRBV12-3/TRBV12-4	TRBJ1-5	CATSRVDSNQPQHF
TRBV5-1	TRBJ1-2	CASSLSTTGTNPTYGYTF
TRBV2	TRBJ2-3	CASCRADTQYF
TRBV7-9	TRBJ2-7	CASSRPGLAGSYEQYF
TRBV12-3/TRBV12-4	.	CASRQGLGAYEQFF
TRBV20-1	TRBJ2-7	CSAPDPGQGAYEQYF
TRBV20-1	TRBJ1-5	CSAREANQPQHF
TRBV5-1	TRBJ2-7	CASSTSPGPTYEQYF
TRBV6-4	TRBJ1-4	CASSASVKGILLSNEKLFF
TRBV20-1	TRBJ2-5	CSARDTSGRGGAQYF
TRBV5-1	TRBJ1-2	CASSLEAGASGYTF
TRBV29-1	TRBJ1-1	CSVEVSAGRNTEAFF
TRBV2	TRBJ2-2	CASSDRPSSTGELFF
TRBV14	TRBJ2-1	CASSHPLAGGNTYNEQFF
TRBV12-3/TRBV12-4	TRBJ1-1	CASSLTGTNTEAFF
TRBV11-1	TRBJ1-1	CASSLDAGVNTEAFF
TRBV5-5	TRBJ2-4	CASTTLLGAKNIQYF
TRBV6-1	TRBJ1-5	CASSRDRRDQPQHF
TRBV5-1	TRBJ1-2	CASKRTGGANYGYTF
TRBV12-3/TRBV12-4	TRBJ1-5	CASSRTGRSNQPQHF
TRBV10-3	TRBJ2-6	CAISESSGANVLTF
TRBV7-2	TRBJ2-7	CASSYKHNSYEQYF
TRBV28	TRBJ2-7	CASSSFSGHPYEQYF
TRBV25-1	TRBJ2-7	CASSESSGKDEQYF
TRBV4-3	TRBJ2-1	CASSQDGRSYNEQFF
TRBV20-1	TRBJ2-1	CSALTGVLNNEQFF
TRBV5-1	TRBJ2-7	CASSGNQYF
TRBV12-3/TRBV12-4	TRBJ2-4	CASRPSGGGNIQYF
TRBV6-5	TRBJ1-1	CASRPNWNTEAFF
TRBV5-8	TRBJ1-2	CASPPRGRATYGYTF
TRBV7-9	TRBJ1-1	CASSLVSFDTEAFF
TRBV12-3/TRBV12-4	TRBJ2-4	CASSFQENIQYF
TRBV28	TRBJ2-5	CASSFLGRNQETQYF
TRBV20-1	TRBJ2-5	CSATGQGVETQYF
TRBV5-1	TRBJ2-1	CASSLSGPGNEQFF
TRBV11-2	TRBJ2-7	CASSPSFDEQYF
TRBV7-2	TRBJ2-2	CASSLMGEMDTGELFF
TRBV7-2	TRBJ2-7	CASSRISYEQYF
TRBV3-1	TRBJ1-1	CASSQFGGPQTEAFF
TRBV4-2	TRBJ1-4	CASSPYGPIGEKLFF
TRBV6-5	TRBJ1-2	CASRFSEQGDGYTF
TRBV12-3/TRBV12-4	TRBJ1-2	CASRPSRDRGIYGYTF
TRBV12-3/TRBV12-4	TRBJ2-5	CASSFRVRETQYF
TRBV10-2	TRBJ1-3	CASSGSGNTIYF
TRBV7-2	TRBJ2-7	CASSLEKGPYEQYF
TRBV12-3/TRBV12-4	TRBJ1-2	CASKIAGHSRAGYTF
TRBV24-1	TRBJ2-7	CATSDSMGNYEQYF
TRBV29-1	TRBJ1-5	CSVYSGANQPQHF
TRBV5-6	TRBJ2-7	CASKERTGDSYEQYF